This TCR beta chain was recorded in a study of blood T cell repertoires in COVID-19. The germline V gene encodes CDR1 SEHNR and CDR2 FQNEAQ (reference sequence). The CDR3 extends over 15 amino acids. V lost 5 bases, J lost 8 bases, and 14 bases stayed unmatched. This clone was counted a single time. Sequencing was performed with immunoSEQ multiplex PCR; in TCRdb, only in-frame clones are kept and a portion is missing. The sample has around 700,000 clones, about 90% seen once; the top ten hold under 0.3%. The receptor comes from a woman aged 18-29 years with acute or convalescent COVID-19. The genes are TRBV7-9 and TRBJ1-1, with 7 positions matching TRBD1. Sequencing was performed on peripheral blood. In DNA, the CDR3 is TGTGCCAGCAGCCCAAGACAGGGACCAATCTTAGAAGCTTTCTTT. Its protein product is CASSPRQGPILEAFF.